The 13 T cell receptor beta chains in this list originate from one sample, sequenced in a study of T cells in Graves' hyperthyroidism and ophthalmopathy. It was RNA transcripts that yielded the amplified TCR beta CDR3 regions. Carried out on the TCR CDR3, a first-round RT-PCR used the HTBI primer set. Each CDR3 protein is one row after TCRdb ran MiXCR on the multiplex PCR reads. The table includes about 250,000 distinct CDR3 sequences, approximately 14% detected once. Material: blood. The source is a woman aged 50 to 60 with Graves' hyperthyroidism that later progressed to Graves' ophthalmopathy.

This clonotype was counted between two and nine times. The V and J genes are TRBV29-1 and TRBJ2-1; 8 positions match TRBD1. This CDR3 region has 14 residues. The V gene end was trimmed by 8 bases and the J gene end by 7 bases; junction bases not matched to a gene: 13. CDR1 and CDR2 from the germline V gene are SQVTM and ANQGSEA. The CDR3 DNA is TGCAGCTATGTACGACAGGGGTTAGGGAATGAGCAGTTCTTC. It is translated as CSYVRQGLGNEQFF.

The genes are TRBV29-1 and TRBJ2-7; 9 positions match TRBD1. Germline CDR1 reads SQVTM; CDR2 reads ANQGSEA. J lost 0 bases, V lost 0 bases, and 9 bases had no gene match. The CDR3 extends over 17 amino acids. CDR3 nucleotide sequence: TGCAGCGTTGAAGATGGGGGTCGGGGACAGGGCTCCTACGAGCAGTACTTC. Amino acid sequence: CSVEDGGRGQGSYEQYF.

This clonotype has at least ten counts. The V call is TRBV20-1, the J call TRBJ2-2, with D unresolved. Germline CDR1 is DFQATT and CDR2 is SNEGSKA (reference sequence). The V and J ends lost 6 bases and 0 bases respectively, with 14 bases between them. The CDR3 has 15 residues. The CDR3 sequence is CSARPALANTGELFF. The CDR3 nucleotides are TGCAGTGCACGGCCTGCGCTCGCGAACACCGGGGAGCTGTTTTTT.

The sample holds many counts of this clonotype. This chain links TRBV7-2 with TRBJ2-1; D is possibly TRBD2 (6 bases). Per the germline V gene, CDR1 is SGHTA and CDR2 is FQGNSA. Trimming took off 5 bases at V and 5 bases at J, with 16 bases between the two ends. This CDR3 is built from 15 residues. The CDR3 region has the DNA TGTGCCAGCAGCCCGGAGGGACGGCTCCACAATGAGCAGTTCTTC. Translated: CASSPEGRLHNEQFF.

This clonotype was counted ten times or more. Because the CDR3's place on the DNA is in doubt, the DNA is left out and the CDR3 is given as listed by TCRdb. The rearrangement uses TRBV2 and TRBJ1-2; the table assigns TRBD1, which was not confirmed against the DNA. The CDR3 extends over 13 residues, inclusive of both ends. Per the germline V gene, CDR1 is SNHLY and CDR2 is FYNNEI. CDR3: CASILGGKSGYTF.

This clonotype was seen repeatedly, ten times or more. The chain uses TRBV27 and TRBJ2-3; D gene unclear. The germline V and J ends were trimmed by 3 bases and 0 bases, with 4 bases remaining between them. The germline V gene encodes CDR1 MNHEY and CDR2 SMNVEV (reference sequence). CDR3 length: 13 amino acids. This chain's CDR3 is CASSFHSTDTQYF. The CDR3 DNA is TGTGCCAGCAGTTTTCATAGCACAGATACGCAGTATTTT.

This clonotype was seen ten or more times. The chain joins TRBV5-1 to TRBJ2-7, with 9 bases aligning to TRBD1. The germline CDR1 and CDR2 sequences are SGHRS and YFSETQ. The junction had 4 bases not matched to a gene; V was cut back by 4 bases and J by 2 bases. This CDR3 has 14 amino acids. CDR3 sequence: CASSATGGPYEQYF. The CDR3 nucleotides read TGCGCCAGCAGCGCCACAGGGGGCCCCTACGAGCAGTACTTC.

On this clonotype itself: A much larger clone lies one base from this, so it may be a read error. V usage is TRBV7-9 and J usage is TRBJ2-7; 9 bases line up with TRBD1. The CDR3 runs to 15 residues. Germline V gene data show CDR1 as SEHNR and CDR2 as FQNEAQ (reference sequence). The J segment lost 5 bases and the V segment lost 4 bases, leaving 9 bases of the junction unmatched. In DNA form, the CDR3 reads TGTGCCAGCAGCTATTCGGGACAGGGTTCCCACGAGCAGTACTTC. This gives the protein CASSYSGQGSHEQYF.

This clonotype was counted only a few times. The CDR3 loop is CASSPGTVKNIQYF. The DNA of the CDR3 is TGTGCCAGCAGCCCCGGGACAGTGAAAAACATTCAGTACTTC. V and J are TRBV11-1 and TRBJ2-4; 7 bases align to TRBD1. After removal of 5 bases from V and 4 bases from J, the junction contained 5 bases not matched to a gene. The CDR3 runs to 14 residues. Germline loops: CDR1 SGHAT, CDR2 FQDESV (reference sequence). The full variable domain, in which reference TRBV11-1 and TRBJ2-4 provide the parts outside the CDR3, is EAEVAQSPRYKITEKSQAVAFWCDPISGHATLYWYRQILGQGPELLVQFQDESVVDDSQLPKDRFSAERLKGVDSTLKIQPAELGDSAMYLCASSPGTVKNIQYFGAGTRLSVL.

This clonotype has ten or more counts. The chain joins TRBV5-1 to TRBJ2-7; tentative D call: TRBD1 (6 bases). Between the trimmed V and J ends, which lost 4 bases and 2 bases, there was a span of 16 bases. The CDR3 covers 15 residues. Per germline, CDR1 SGHRS and CDR2 YFSETQ. For the CDR3, the DNA is TGCGCCAGCAGCATACGGACAGCTGACCCCTACGAGCAGTACTTC. This translates into CASSIRTADPYEQYF.

This clonotype has just a few counts. The chain has TRBV25-1 and TRBJ2-1; 9 nucleotides line up with TRBD2. The germline V gene has CDR1 MGHDK and CDR2 SYGVNS. This CDR3 is 19 amino acids long. J gave up 13 bases and V 4 bases, and 26 bases lay outside the gene matches. The CDR3 DNA is TGTGCCAGCAGTGGAATCAGGGGCGTAGCGGGAGCCCTCCCCGGGATACAGTTCTTC. Encoded protein: CASSGIRGVAGALPGIQFF.

This clonotype was counted a few times. This chain links TRBV19 with TRBJ2-5; D tentatively reads TRBD1 or TRBD2 (6 bases each). The CDR3 is 13 residues long. The germline gives CDR1 LNHDA, CDR2 SQIVND (reference sequence). V dropped 3 bases and J dropped 6 bases, with 11 bases sitting between them. The CDR3 sequence is CASSIQGRKTQYF. Here the CDR3 DNA reads TGTGCCAGTAGTATCCAGGGGAGGAAGACCCAGTACTTC.

In this sample, this clonotype turned up many times. The rearrangement joins TRBV7-6 to TRBJ2-5; TRBD2 agrees at 7 bases. Per germline, CDR1 SGHVS and CDR2 FNYEAQ. V lost 1 base, J lost 10 bases, and 6 bases stayed unmatched. The CDR3 has 13 residues. This chain's CDR3 is CASSLVSREGQYF. In DNA, the CDR3 is TGTGCCAGCAGCTTAGTCTCCAGGGAGGGCCAGTACTTC.